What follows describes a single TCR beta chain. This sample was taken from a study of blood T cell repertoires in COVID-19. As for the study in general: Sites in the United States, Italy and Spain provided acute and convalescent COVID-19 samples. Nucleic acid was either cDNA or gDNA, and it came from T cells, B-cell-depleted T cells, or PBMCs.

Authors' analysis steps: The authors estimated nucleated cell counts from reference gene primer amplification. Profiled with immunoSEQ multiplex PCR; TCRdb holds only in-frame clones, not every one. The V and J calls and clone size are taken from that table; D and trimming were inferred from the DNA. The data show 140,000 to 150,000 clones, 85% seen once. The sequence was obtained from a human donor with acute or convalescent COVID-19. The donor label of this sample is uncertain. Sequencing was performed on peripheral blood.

CDR3 amino acids: CASSLASRQGLNTEAFF. The CDR3 nucleotides read TGTGCCAGCAGCTTAGCATCCCGACAGGGGTTGAACACTGAAGCTTTCTTT. The chain is built from TRBV7-8 and TRBJ1-1; 8 positions match TRBD1. CDR1 and CDR2 (germline): SGHVS, FQNEAQ. CDR3 size: 17 residues. Trimming at V came to 0 bases and at J to 0 bases, leaving 6 bases not matched to a gene.